These T cell receptor beta chains were read from a single sample in a study of shared clonotypes between healthy human individuals. Generated by immunoSEQ multiplex PCR, the TCRdb table keeps only in-frame clones and is missing some. The sample shows some 2,400,000 clones, almost 96% of them seen only once. The sequencing sample was made of naive CD4+ T cells sorted from blood. All receptors derive from a young man in good health. CDR3s include the opening cysteine and the closing phenylalanine or tryptophan. Each record gives: D gene, clone size, V gene, J gene, CDR3 protein, CDR3 DNA. D genes are given only for firm matches. A row's size may be missing; if present it is once, few, many or a size class.

D: .; size: .; V: TRBV21-1; J: TRBJ2-7; CDR3: CASSKGPVDLDTGLAGSYFYEQYF; DNA: TGTGCCAGCAGCAAAGGGCCCGTGGATTTGGACACTGGACTAGCGGGGTCATATTTCTACGAGCAGTACTTC
D: .; size: .; V: TRBV6-5; J: TRBJ2-6; CDR3: CASSIGRGANVLTF; DNA: TGTGCCAGCAGCATCGGAAGAGGGGCCAACGTCCTGACTTTC
D: .; size: .; V: TRBV2; J: TRBJ1-1; CDR3: CASSEWLGGGQNTEAFF; DNA: TGTGCCAGCAGTGAATGGTTAGGGGGGGGACAGAACACTGAAGCTTTCTTT
D: .; size: .; V: TRBV10-3; J: TRBJ2-3; CDR3: CATVLEGTDTQYF; DNA: TGTGCCACCGTGCTTGAGGGCACAGATACGCAGTATTTT
D: .; size: .; V: TRBV10-3; J: TRBJ1-2; CDR3: CAISEGGFQGYGYTF; DNA: TGTGCCATCAGTGAGGGGGGCTTCCAGGGCTATGGCTACACCTTC
D: .; size: .; V: TRBV7-2; J: TRBJ1-1; CDR3: CASSLNSGNTEAFF; DNA: TGTGCCAGCAGCTTAAACTCGGGAAACACTGAAGCTTTCTTT
D: .; size: .; V: TRBV21-1; J: TRBJ1-3; CDR3: CASSTRADGNTIYF; DNA: TGTGCCAGCAGTACGCGGGCGGACGGAAACACCATATATTTT
D: .; size: few; V: TRBV5-4; J: TRBJ1-2; CDR3: CASISGPERSNYGYTF; DNA: TGTGCCAGCATCTCAGGCCCTGAACGCTCTAACTATGGCTACACCTTC
D: TRBD2; size: .; V: TRBV6-4; J: TRBJ2-7; CDR3: CASNSRVAGAHEQYF; DNA: TGTGCCAGCAATTCGAGGGTGGCGGGAGCCCACGAGCAGTACTTC
D: .; size: .; V: TRBV6-5; J: TRBJ2-3; CDR3: CASSYSLSDTQYF; DNA: TGTGCCAGCAGTTACTCCCTTTCAGATACGCAGTATTTT
D: .; size: .; V: TRBV6-5; J: TRBJ1-3; CDR3: CASSYSSENTIYF; DNA: TGTGCCAGCAGTTACTCGAGTGAGAACACCATATATTTT
D: .; size: .; V: TRBV30; J: TRBJ2-7; CDR3: CAWSVIGSGWYF; DNA: TGTGCCTGGAGTGTAATCGGATCCGGGTGGTACTTC
D: .; size: .; V: TRBV14; J: TRBJ2-5; CDR3: CASSQWGSQETQYF; DNA: TGTGCCAGCAGCCAATGGGGCAGCCAAGAGACCCAGTACTTC
D: TRBD2; size: .; V: TRBV7-9; J: TRBJ2-2; CDR3: CASTGRLAGTGELFF; DNA: TGTGCCAGCACTGGTCGGCTAGCGGGTACCGGGGAGCTGTTTTTT
D: TRBD1; size: once; V: TRBV7-2; J: TRBJ2-2; CDR3: CASSTRTGNTGELFF; DNA: TGTGCCAGCAGCACCCGGACAGGGAACACCGGGGAGCTGTTTTTT
D: .; size: .; V: TRBV5-6; J: TRBJ2-2; CDR3: CASSWGALNTGELFF; DNA: TGTGCCAGCAGCTGGGGAGCCCTGAACACCGGGGAGCTGTTTTTT
D: .; size: .; V: TRBV9; J: TRBJ1-1; CDR3: CASTLDGGTNTEAFF; DNA: TGTGCCAGCACCCTCGACGGGGGGACGAACACTGAAGCTTTCTTT
D: .; size: .; V: TRBV28; J: TRBJ1-4; CDR3: CASRSRGGGEKLFF; DNA: TGTGCCAGCAGATCTAGGGGGGGAGGTGAAAAACTGTTTTTT
D: TRBD2; size: .; V: TRBV5-6; J: TRBJ2-5; CDR3: CASSLSPLANQETQYF; DNA: TGTGCCAGCAGCTTGTCCCCACTAGCGAATCAAGAGACCCAGTACTTC
D: .; size: .; V: TRBV6-1; J: TRBJ1-5; CDR3: CASSEALPAGSSNQPQHF; DNA: TGTGCCAGCAGTGAAGCGCTTCCGGCGGGGTCTAGCAATCAGCCCCAGCATTTT
D: .; size: .; V: TRBV7-2; J: TRBJ1-1; CDR3: CASSLVSGGTEAFF; DNA: TGTGCCAGCAGCTTAGTTTCTGGGGGCACTGAAGCTTTCTTT
D: .; size: .; V: TRBV28; J: TRBJ2-7; CDR3: CASSYPSGKGRYEQYF; DNA: TGTGCCAGCAGTTACCCCTCGGGGAAGGGACGATACGAGCAGTACTTC
D: TRBD1; size: .; V: TRBV7-9; J: TRBJ2-5; CDR3: CASSLGDRGLETQYF; DNA: TGTGCCAGCAGCTTAGGGGACAGGGGTTTAGAGACCCAGTACTTC
D: .; size: .; V: TRBV5-1; J: TRBJ2-3; CDR3: CASSYGPFKTDTQYF; DNA: TGCGCCAGCAGTTACGGACCCTTCAAGACAGATACGCAGTATTTT
D: .; size: .; V: TRBV27; J: TRBJ1-2; CDR3: CASSSQPQGTYGYTF; DNA: TGTGCCAGCAGTTCACAGCCCCAGGGAACCTATGGCTACACCTTC
D: TRBD2; size: .; V: TRBV6-6; J: TRBJ2-5; CDR3: CASLAGGQETQYF; DNA: TGTGCCAGCCTAGCGGGAGGCCAAGAGACCCAGTACTTC
D: .; size: .; V: TRBV6-6; J: TRBJ1-1; CDR3: CASSYAQGNTEAFF; DNA: TGTGCCAGCAGTTACGCCCAGGGGAACACTGAAGCTTTCTTT
D: TRBD2; size: .; V: TRBV28; J: TRBJ2-5; CDR3: CASTSGGGHETQYF; DNA: TGTGCCAGCACCAGCGGGGGGGGGCACGAGACCCAGTACTTC
D: TRBD2; size: .; V: TRBV30; J: TRBJ2-3; CDR3: CAWSLAGRTDTQYF; DNA: TGTGCCTGGAGCCTAGCGGGACGCACAGATACGCAGTATTTT
D: .; size: .; V: TRBV7-2; J: TRBJ2-5; CDR3: CASSSSRGQETQYF; DNA: TGTGCCAGCAGCTCCTCTAGGGGACAAGAGACCCAGTACTTC
D: TRBD2; size: .; V: TRBV4-1; J: TRBJ2-1; CDR3: CASSQGIGLAENEQFF; DNA: TGCGCCAGCAGCCAAGGAATTGGACTAGCGGAAAATGAGCAGTTCTTC